The T cell receptor (beta chain) described here comes from a study of T cells in Graves' hyperthyroidism and ophthalmopathy. Amplification targeted TCR beta CDR3 regions from RNA transcripts. HTBI primers were used for first-round RT-PCR of the TCR CDR3. One entry per CDR3 protein results from TCRdb running MiXCR on the multiplex PCR reads. The sample holds roughly 500,000 distinct CDR3 sequences, about 16% seen once. Among ophthalmopathy patients, the Clinical Activity Score reached at least 3, the NOSPECS grade reached at least 4, and duration remained under 3 months. The CDR3 is made up of 15 amino acids. Trimming cost V 6 bases and J 3 bases; bases outside gene matches: 12. Germline loops: CDR1 DFQATT, CDR2 SNEGSKA (reference sequence). This clonotype was detected many times.

The genes are TRBV20-1 and TRBJ2-7; 9 bases fit TRBD1. The clonotype originates from a woman in her twenties or thirties with Graves' ophthalmopathy. Input material: blood. CDR3 residues: CSATGQGGGFYEQYF. CDR3 DNA sequence: TGCAGTGCAACGGGACAGGGAGGGGGATTCTACGAGCAGTACTTC.